These 20 T cell receptor beta chains originate from one sample sequenced in a study of identical twins. TCRdb recomputed calls from the 5' RACE reads with MiXCR, one row per CDR3 protein. The data contain around 530,000 distinct CDR3 sequences, roughly 15% of them singletons. In addition, the sample was reused for a study of yellow fever vaccine responses in identical twins.

Sequenced sample: CD4+ T cells sorted from blood. The source is a woman aged 18-29 years in good health.

This clonotype has at least ten counts. The chain employs TRBV5-1 and TRBJ2-3; 9 nucleotides match TRBD1. Germline CDR1 reads SGHRS; CDR2 reads YFSETQ. V was pared by 1 base and J by 2 bases, with 2 bases of the junction left unmatched. CDR3 length: 15 amino acids. The CDR3 here is CASSLRDRVTDTQYF. The CDR3 DNA reads TGCGCCAGCAGCTTGCGGGACAGGGTCACAGATACGCAGTATTTT. Using reference TRBV5-1 and TRBJ2-3 for the parts outside the CDR3, the full variable domain is KAGVTQTPRYLIKTRGQQVTLSCSPISGHRSVSWYQQTPGQGLQFLFEYFSETQRNKGNFPGRFSGRQFSNSRSEMNVSTLELGDSALYLCASSLRDRVTDTQYFGPGTRLTVL.

This clonotype was recorded a few times. This chain joins TRBV10-3 and TRBJ2-6; D might be TRBD1 (5 bases). Germline CDR1 ENHRY, CDR2 SYGVKD. This CDR3 contains 19 residues. Trimming took off 1 base at V and 0 bases at J, with 16 bases between the two ends. The CDR3 loop is CAISELAGILGSGANVLTF. The CDR3 DNA is TGTGCCATCAGTGAGTTAGCAGGGATCCTCGGCTCTGGGGCCAACGTCCTGACTTTC.

This clonotype was detected ten times or more. The V gene is TRBV12-3 or TRBV12-4, the J gene TRBJ2-7, with D perhaps TRBD2 (5 bases). Deletions cut 6 bases from V and 0 bases from J, with 12 bases between. The CDR3 covers 14 residues. CDR3 sequence reads: CASRAPGNSYEQYF. The CDR3, as DNA: TGTGCCAGCAGAGCCCCCGGGAACTCCTACGAGCAGTACTTC.

This chain links TRBV10-3 with TRBJ2-5; 10 nucleotides match TRBD2. V lost 6 bases to trimming and J lost 5 bases; unmatched junction nucleotides: 3. Germline V gives CDR1 ENHRY, CDR2 SYGVKD. The CDR3 length is 13 residues. The CDR3 DNA sequence: TGTGCCATCAGGGGGACTAGCGAGGAGACCCAGTACTTC. Translated: CAIRGTSEETQYF.

This clonotype turned up a few times. The genes are TRBV6-5 and TRBJ2-3; the match to TRBD1 covers 7 bases. V lost 0 bases to trimming and J lost 4 bases; unmatched junction nucleotides: 7. Per the germline V gene, CDR1 is MNHEY and CDR2 is SVGAGI. CDR3 length: 16 amino acids. The CDR3 nucleotides are TGTGCCAGCAGTTACTCACAGGGGATCGGCGCAGATACGCAGTATTTT. Amino acids: CASSYSQGIGADTQYF.

This chain joins TRBV7-2 and TRBJ2-3; TRBD2 aligns across 11 bases. Per germline, CDR1 SGHTA and CDR2 FQGNSA. V gave up 5 bases and J gave up 4 bases; unmatched junction bases: 8. The CDR3 totals 16 residues. The CDR3 DNA reads as TGTGCCAGCAGCACTCGACTAGCGGGGATAGCAGATACGCAGTATTTT. Amino acid sequence: CASSTRLAGIADTQYF. The entire variable domain, with the rest obtained from reference TRBV7-2 and TRBJ2-3, is as follows: GAGVSQSPSNKVTEKGKDVELRCDPISGHTALYWYRQSLGQGLEFLIYFQGNSAPDKSGLPSDRFSAERTGGSVSTLTIQRTQQEDSAVYLCASSTRLAGIADTQYFGPGTRLTVL.

The chain links TRBV10-3 to TRBJ2-7; possible D gene TRBD1, 5 bases. CDR3 length: 13 residues. Trimming took 0 bases from V and 4 from J, leaving 7 bases between them. Germline lookup yields CDR1 ENHRY and CDR2 SYGVKD. CDR3 in DNA: TGTGCCATCAGTGAGTCAGGGGTGTACGAGCAGTACTTC. Residues: CAISESGVYEQYF.

The rearrangement links TRBV28 to TRBJ2-5, with TRBD2 identical over 9 bases. Trimming removed 5 bases from V and 5 bases from J; junction bases left unmatched: 9. Germline V gene lookup returns CDR1 MDHEN and CDR2 SYDVKM. There are 15 residues in the CDR3. This CDR3 is CASSTGLANGETQYF. As DNA, the CDR3 is TGTGCCAGCAGTACTGGACTAGCGAATGGGGAGACCCAGTACTTC.

The chain employs TRBV6-1 and TRBJ1-6, with 7 bases fitting TRBD1. This CDR3 contains 14 residues. Per germline, CDR1 MNHNS and CDR2 SASEGT. Trimming at V came to 7 bases and at J to 9 bases, leaving 9 bases not matched to a gene. The chain's CDR3 is CASTLQGQASPLHF. CDR3 DNA sequence: TGTGCCAGCACCTTACAGGGGCAGGCTTCACCCCTCCACTTT.

The V and J genes are TRBV12-3 or TRBV12-4 and TRBJ1-1; D gene ambiguous. This CDR3 has 15 residues. CDR3 DNA: TGTGTCACCACTGGGAACAGCCTCATGAACACTGAAGCTTTCTTT. As protein: CVTTGNSLMNTEAFF.

This clonotype has just one count. A single base separates this from a much larger clone, so it may be a read error. J is TRBJ2-7 and V is TRBV28, with D possibly TRBD2 on 5 matching bases. Germline loops: CDR1 MDHEN, CDR2 SYDVKM. The CDR3 covers 14 residues. Trimming cost V 6 bases and J 2 bases, with 14 bases left between them. CDR3 sequence (DNA): TGTGCCAGCAGAGTTCGGGGAATAACCTACGAGCAGTACTTC. Translation: CASRVRGITYEQYF.

This clonotype appeared a few times. The chain carries TRBV28 and TRBJ2-5, with 8 bases that match TRBD2. With 7 bases clipped from V and 4 bases from J, the junction kept 2 bases outside the gene matches. The CDR3 is 12 amino acids. Germline lookup yields CDR1 MDHEN and CDR2 SYDVKM. CDR3 region: CASNSGIETQYF. CDR3 DNA: TGTGCCAGCAATAGCGGGATAGAGACCCAGTACTTC.

This clonotype was detected many times. The J gene is TRBJ2-3, the V gene TRBV12-3 or TRBV12-4; 12 bases are a match to TRBD2. The V and J ends lost 6 bases and 6 bases, in that order; junction bases with no gene match: 10. The CDR3 contains 16 residues. The CDR3 protein is CASSYSGLAGADTQYF. The CDR3 nucleotides read TGTGCCAGCAGCTACTCGGGACTAGCGGGCGCGGATACGCAGTATTTT.

A few counts support this clonotype. The chain combines TRBV19 with TRBJ1-5; D unclear. The germline V and J ends were trimmed by 2 bases and 4 bases, with 6 bases remaining between them. This CDR3 is built from 13 residues. The germline V gene encodes CDR1 LNHDA and CDR2 SQIVND (reference sequence). The CDR3 DNA follows: TGTGCCAGTAGTATATTCACAAATCAGCCCCAGCATTTT. Its protein product is CASSIFTNQPQHF.

The chain couples TRBV15 to TRBJ2-1; 13 bases agree with TRBD2. The CDR3 is made up of 17 amino acids. V gave up 0 bases and J gave up 6 bases; unmatched junction bases: 5. Germline loops: CDR1 LNHNV, CDR2 YYDKDF (reference sequence). This chain's CDR3 is CATSREAGTSGINEQFF. The CDR3, as DNA: TGTGCCACCAGCAGAGAGGCCGGGACTAGCGGGATCAATGAGCAGTTCTTC.

This clonotype was counted a few times. The chain combines TRBV4-2 with TRBJ2-5; 10 bases match TRBD1. The CDR3 length is 16 residues. In germline, CDR1 is LGHNA, CDR2 YNFKEQ. The trim removed 0 bases at V and 5 bases at J, leaving 6 bases unmatched. The CDR3 sequence: CASSQDGDRGKETQYF. The CDR3 nucleotides read TGTGCCAGCAGCCAAGATGGGGACAGGGGTAAGGAGACCCAGTACTTC.

The gene calls are TRBV7-6 and TRBJ2-1; D remains ambiguous. V dropped 1 base and J dropped 9 bases, with 19 bases sitting between them. Germline V gene data show CDR1 as SGHVS and CDR2 as FNYEAQ. This CDR3 is 16 amino acids long. The CDR3 here is CASSLVGQVGFGEQFF. The CDR3 DNA is TGTGCCAGCAGCTTAGTTGGGCAGGTTGGATTTGGTGAGCAGTTCTTC.

In this sample, this clonotype turned up a few times. This chain links TRBV7-9 with TRBJ2-3; perhaps TRBD2 as D (6 bases). CDR1 is SEHNR, CDR2 FQNEAQ, per germline (reference sequence). Trimming left V 1 base short and J 3 bases short, with 11 bases between. This CDR3 has 15 residues. The CDR3 loop is CASSLGLAETDTQYF. CDR3 bases: TGTGCCAGCAGCTTAGGTTTAGCGGAGACAGATACGCAGTATTTT.

This clonotype was seen only a few times. Here the CDR3 DNA reads TGTGCCAGCATCCGTGGGACAGCGTGGACTGAAGCTTTCTTT. Encoded protein: CASIRGTAWTEAFF. V and J are TRBV7-9 and TRBJ1-1, with TRBD1 identical over 7 bases. Per germline, CDR1 SEHNR and CDR2 FQNEAQ (reference sequence). The CDR3 consists of 14 residues. The ends lost 7 bases at V and 5 bases at J; junction bases unmatched: 10.

This clonotype has only a few counts. V usage is TRBV29-1 and J usage is TRBJ1-1, with D perhaps matching TRBD1 (5 bases). CDR1 and CDR2 (germline): SQVTM, ANQGSEA. CDR3 size: 11 residues. The CDR3 DNA reads as TGCATCGGGGCGCGGGACACTGAAGCTTTCTTT. It is translated as CIGARDTEAFF.